This entry is about one T cell receptor (beta chain). Spiking of synthetic TCR analog templates was performed in each PCR. Some clones are missing from TCRdb's copy, which holds only in-frame ones; the method was immunoSEQ multiplex PCR. The sample consists of some 71,000 clones, roughly 89% of them appearing once. The data originate from a study of PD-L1 blockade in urothelial cancer. Study context: Males with bladder-origin urothelial cancer constituted most of the roughly 29 patients. Per blood sample, T cells had a median of approximately 150,000. Blood was analyzed 3 weeks (second dose) and 6 weeks after treatment start.

The CDR3 is 15 amino acids. J lost 2 bases, V lost 2 bases, and 6 bases had no gene match. Germline V CDR1 and CDR2: MDHEN, SYDVKM. The TCR was taken from a man aged 60-69 years with urothelial cancer. Sample: PBMCs, taken around atezolizumab (anti-PD-L1) treatment. The gene calls are TRBV28 and TRBJ2-7, with 7 positions matching TRBD1. CDR3 coding DNA: TGTGCCAGCAGTTTAGGGACAGCGCTTACCTACGAGCAGTACTTC. Its protein product is CASSLGTALTYEQYF.